This T cell receptor beta chain stems from a study of blood T cell repertoires in COVID-19. The CDR3 consists of 11 residues. The germline V and J ends were trimmed by 8 bases and 6 bases, with 11 bases remaining between them. Germline V lookup: CDR1 MDHEN, CDR2 SYDVKM. Authors' processing steps: Estimated nucleated cell counts came from reference gene primer amplification. Repertoires were generated with immunoSEQ multiplex PCR, while TCRdb's copy carries only in-frame clones and drops some. D and trimming come from the DNA, and the V and J calls and clone size come from that table. The data contain roughly 40,000 clones, 70% to 90% of them singletons.

The rearrangement uses TRBV28 and TRBJ2-7; D might be TRBD2 (5 bases). Sequences were obtained from peripheral blood. This TCR derives from a human donor in a cohort sampled during active COVID-19. The CDR3 nucleotides are TGTGCCAGCCTCGGGGTTTCCGAGCAGTACTTC. As protein: CASLGVSEQYF.